This T cell receptor beta chain stems from a study of T cell responses to AZD1222 COVID-19 vaccine. CDR1 is SGHRS, CDR2 YFSETQ, per germline. V was pared by 5 bases and J by 3 bases, with 27 bases between. The CDR3 runs to 19 residues. Measured with immunoSEQ multiplex PCR; TCRdb has only the in-frame clones, and not every one. The data contain about 120,000 clones, roughly 92% of them singletons. The clonotype originates from an adult in good health. This sample comprised peripheral blood, obtained on day 0 of AZD1222 vaccination. J is TRBJ2-1 and V is TRBV5-1; D is possibly TRBD2 (6 bases). The chain's CDR3 is CASSSDGGEVLFNYNEQFF. In DNA, the CDR3 is TGCGCCAGCAGTTCGGACGGAGGGGAGGTTTTGTTTAACTACAATGAGCAGTTCTTC.